The rows below give T cell receptor beta chains drawn from one sample of a study of CDR3 diversity in severe acne. TCRdb called the PCR reads again in MiXCR, with one record for every CDR3 protein. The sample includes roughly 79,000 distinct CDR3 sequences, less than 65% of them seen just once. Sequenced: blood. All receptors derive from a male donor with severe acne vulgaris. Each CDR3 is given with its conserved first and last residue. The D gene is left open where the match is weak. Some rows mark clone size as missing; the rest say once, few, many or name a class of expanded clone.

size: .; V: TRBV24-1; J: TRBJ1-1; D: .; CDR3: CATSDSGTGTEAFF; DNA: TGTGCCACCAGTGATTCGGGGACCGGGACTGAAGCTTTCTTT
size: .; V: TRBV4-3; J: TRBJ2-3; D: .; CDR3: CASSQEKDSTDTQCF; DNA: TGCGCCAGCAGCCAAGAAAAGGACAGCACAGATACGCAGTGTTTT
size: .; V: TRBV9; J: TRBJ1-4; D: .; CDR3: CASSVQGRELVF; DNA: TGTGCCAGCAGCGTTCAAGGTCGGGAACTGGTTTTT
size: many; V: TRBV7-9; J: TRBJ2-1; D: .; CDR3: CASSPLSVYPNEQFF; DNA: TGTGCCAGCAGCCCCCTGTCGGTTTATCCCAATGAGCAGTTCTTC
size: .; V: TRBV6-5; J: TRBJ1-5; D: TRBD1; CDR3: CAIGTANQPQHF; DNA: TGTGCCATCGGGACAGCTAATCAGCCCCAGCATTTT
size: few; V: TRBV6-6; J: TRBJ1-1; D: .; CDR3: CASSYSMRQVTEAFF; DNA: TGTGCCAGCAGTTACTCGATGCGGCAAGTAACTGAAGCTTTCTTT
size: many; V: TRBV4-1; J: TRBJ2-7; D: .; CDR3: CASSQGPLGHLRPYEQYF; DNA: TGCGCCAGCAGCCAGGGTCCTTTGGGACATCTTCGGCCCTACGAGCAGTACTTC
size: many; V: TRBV20-1; J: TRBJ2-3; D: .; CDR3: CSAKPVGSTDTQYF; DNA: TGCAGTGCTAAACCCGTCGGGAGTACAGATACGCAGTATTTT
size: medium-sized; V: TRBV20-1; J: TRBJ2-2; D: .; CDR3: CSARSVDRGGELFF; DNA: TGCAGTGCTAGAAGTGTTGACCGGGGCGGGGAGCTGTTTTTT
size: .; V: TRBV7-2; J: TRBJ2-6; D: .; CDR3: CASSSTSLAGANVLTF; DNA: TGTGCCAGCAGCTCCACTAGTCTTGCTGGGGCCAACGTCCTGACTTTC
size: many; V: TRBV6-5; J: TRBJ2-2; D: .; CDR3: CASRKGQLTGELFF; DNA: TGTGCCAGCAGAAAAGGACAGCTCACCGGGGAGCTGTTTTTT
size: .; V: TRBV5-6; J: TRBJ1-6; D: TRBD1; CDR3: CASSLEAGQASSYNSPLHF; DNA: TGTGCCAGCAGCTTGGAAGCGGGACAGGCGAGCTCCTATAATTCACCCCTCCACTTT
size: few; V: TRBV14; J: TRBJ2-5; D: .; CDR3: CASSQDLGTLVYF; DNA: TGTGCCAGCAGCCAAGATCTGGGGACTTTGGTGTACTTC
size: few; V: TRBV7-9; J: TRBJ1-2; D: .; CDR3: CASSLGDTSYGYTF; DNA: TGTGCCAGCAGCTTAGGGGACACCTCCTATGGCTACACCTTC
size: .; V: TRBV2; J: TRBJ2-2; D: .; CDR3: CASSVPGELFF; DNA: TGTGCCAGCAGCGTTCCTGGGGAGCTGTTTTTT
size: .; V: TRBV7-3; J: TRBJ2-2; D: .; CDR3: CASSFGAGELFF; DNA: TGTGCCAGCAGCTTTGGAGCCGGGGAGCTGTTTTTT
size: .; V: TRBV5-4; J: TRBJ2-6; D: .; CDR3: CASSSGVSLSGANVLTF; DNA: TGTGCCAGCAGCTCGGGCGTTAGCCTGTCTGGGGCCAACGTCCTGACTTTC
size: .; V: TRBV3-1; J: TRBJ2-7; D: .; CDR3: CASSQEGTRNAQYF; DNA: TGTGCCAGCAGCCAAGAGGGGACCAGGAACGCGCAGTACTTC
size: .; V: TRBV7-8; J: TRBJ2-1; D: TRBD2; CDR3: CASSPRLAVYNEQFF; DNA: TGTGCCAGCAGCCCTAGACTAGCGGTGTACAATGAGCAGTTCTTC
size: medium-sized; V: TRBV29-1; J: TRBJ2-1; D: .; CDR3: CSEKAVYNEQFF; DNA: TGCAGCGAGAAAGCGGTCTACAATGAGCAGTTCTTC
size: .; V: TRBV12-3/TRBV12-4; J: TRBJ1-2; D: .; CDR3: CASGRGAGYTF; DNA: TGTGCCAGCGGAAGGGGAGCTGGCTACACCTTC
size: .; V: TRBV11-2; J: TRBJ2-3; D: .; CDR3: CASRTEGGPGTDTQYF; DNA: TGTGCCAGCAGAACAGAGGGGGGGCCTGGCACAGATACGCAGTATTTT
size: few; V: TRBV7-2; J: TRBJ1-6; D: .; CDR3: CASSPTILNSPLHF; DNA: TGTGCCAGCAGCCCTACTATCCTGAATTCACCCCTCCACTTT
size: .; V: TRBV6-5; J: TRBJ2-4; D: .; CDR3: CASSRGSRGRNIQYF; DNA: TGTGCCAGCAGTCGAGGGTCAAGGGGGAGAAACATTCAGTACTTC
size: .; V: TRBV13; J: TRBJ2-5; D: .; CDR3: CASSTESGGIETQYF; DNA: TGTGCCAGCAGCACAGAATCAGGAGGAATTGAGACCCAGTACTTC
size: .; V: TRBV10-3; J: TRBJ2-3; D: .; CDR3: CAISVSGLTDTQYF; DNA: TGTGCCATCAGTGTCAGCGGTCTCACAGATACGCAGTATTTT
size: .; V: TRBV9; J: TRBJ2-3; D: .; CDR3: CASSVGGDSTDAQYF; DNA: TGTGCCAGCAGCGTAGGCGGGGATAGCACAGATGCGCAGTATTTT
size: few; V: TRBV19; J: TRBJ2-4; D: .; CDR3: CASSIPGQKNIQYF; DNA: TGTGCCAGTAGTATCCCGGGACAAAAAAACATTCAGTACTTC
size: .; V: TRBV19; J: TRBJ2-2; D: .; CDR3: CASSIKGPRRSNTGELFF; DNA: TGTGCCAGTAGTATCAAGGGCCCGAGGAGGTCGAACACCGGGGAGCTGTTTTTT
size: .; V: TRBV15; J: TRBJ1-1; D: .; CDR3: CATRVPNTEAFF; DNA: TGTGCCACCAGAGTTCCGAACACTGAAGCTTTCTTT
size: many; V: TRBV19; J: TRBJ2-1; D: .; CDR3: CASRSPLVAGEQFF; DNA: TGTGCCAGTAGGAGCCCCTTGGTCGCTGGTGAGCAGTTCTTC
size: many; V: TRBV7-9; J: TRBJ2-1; D: TRBD2; CDR3: CASSLARLADKYNEQFF; DNA: TGTGCCAGCAGCTTAGCGCGGCTAGCGGATAAGTACAATGAGCAGTTCTTC
size: medium-sized; V: TRBV20-1; J: TRBJ2-1; D: TRBD1; CDR3: CSAKLNRGNEQFF; DNA: TGCAGTGCTAAACTAAACAGGGGCAATGAGCAGTTCTTC
size: few; V: TRBV7-2; J: TRBJ2-3; D: .; CDR3: CASSIAGGVDTQYF; DNA: TGTGCCAGCAGCATTGCCGGGGGCGTAGATACGCAGTATTTT
size: .; V: TRBV12-3/TRBV12-4; J: TRBJ1-5; D: .; CDR3: CASSGGQGPQHF; DNA: TGTGCCAGCAGTGGGGGGCAGGGGCCCCAGCATTTT
size: many; V: TRBV24-1; J: TRBJ2-7; D: .; CDR3: CATSDTGSAYEQYF; DNA: TGTGCCACCAGTGATACTGGCTCGGCCTACGAGCAGTACTTC
size: medium-sized; V: TRBV19; J: TRBJ2-1; D: .; CDR3: CASSNVAVFGCEQFF; DNA: TGTGCCAGTAGCAACGTCGCTGTCTTTGGTTGTGAGCAGTTCTTC
size: .; V: TRBV20-1; J: TRBJ2-1; D: .; CDR3: CSASRDTDTQFF; DNA: TGCAGTGCTAGTCGGGACACAGATACGCAGTTCTTC
size: many; V: TRBV7-6; J: TRBJ2-7; D: .; CDR3: CASSPWQGKTYEQYF; DNA: TGTGCCAGCAGCCCCTGGCAGGGGAAAACCTACGAGCAGTACTTC
size: few; V: TRBV11-2; J: TRBJ1-1; D: TRBD1; CDR3: CASSSTGAGYTEAFF; DNA: TGTGCCAGCAGCTCGACAGGGGCGGGGTACACTGAAGCTTTCTTT
size: .; V: TRBV6-5; J: TRBJ1-2; D: .; CDR3: CASSYSLRTGNYGYPF; DNA: TGTGCCAGCAGTTACTCGCTTCGGACGGGGAACTATGGCTACCCCTTC
size: many; V: TRBV24-1; J: TRBJ1-2; D: .; CDR3: CATSGVGRNYGYTF; DNA: TGTGCCACCAGTGGCGTGGGACGGAACTATGGCTACACCTTC
size: .; V: TRBV10-3; J: TRBJ1-1; D: .; CDR3: CAISDTGVNTEAFF; DNA: TGTGCCATCAGTGATACAGGAGTGAACACTGAAGCTTTCTTT
size: .; V: TRBV10-3; J: TRBJ2-3; D: TRBD1; CDR3: CAISEPRQGPDTQYF; DNA: TGTGCCATCAGTGAGCCCAGACAGGGCCCAGATACGCAGTATTTT
size: many; V: TRBV12-3/TRBV12-4; J: TRBJ2-7; D: .; CDR3: CASSLGPGLREQYF; DNA: TGTGCCAGCAGTTTAGGGCCGGGACTTCGGGAGCAGTACTTC
size: many; V: TRBV19; J: TRBJ2-6; D: .; CDR3: CATKGSPAGANVLTF; DNA: TGTGCCACTAAGGGCAGCCCGGCTGGGGCCAACGTCCTGACTTTC
size: many; V: TRBV19; J: TRBJ1-1; D: .; CDR3: CASSIGGKNTEAFF; DNA: TGTGCCAGTAGTATAGGGGGCAAGAACACTGAAGCTTTCTTT
size: .; V: TRBV14; J: TRBJ1-6; D: .; CDR3: CASSRLTGGGSPLHF; DNA: TGTGCCAGCAGTCGGTTGACAGGAGGCGGTTCACCCCTCCACTTT
size: many; V: TRBV6-6; J: TRBJ1-2; D: TRBD1; CDR3: CASSQGPNYGYTF; DNA: TGTGCCAGCTCACAGGGGCCTAACTATGGCTACACCTTC
size: .; V: TRBV2; J: TRBJ1-6; D: TRBD1; CDR3: CASRDRITPPLHF; DNA: TGTGCCAGCAGGGACAGGATAACGCCACCCCTCCACTTT
size: .; V: TRBV15; J: TRBJ2-5; D: .; CDR3: CATSPDGRGATQYF; DNA: TGTGCCACCAGTCCGGACGGCCGGGGGGCGACCCAGTACTTC
size: .; V: TRBV15; J: TRBJ2-7; D: TRBD2; CDR3: CATSRDRASGSYEQYF; DNA: TGTGCCACCAGCAGAGACAGGGCTAGCGGGTCCTACGAGCAGTACTTC
size: .; V: TRBV28; J: TRBJ2-5; D: .; CDR3: CASSSTPGRQETQYF; DNA: TGTGCCAGCAGTTCTACCCCGGGGAGGCAAGAGACCCAGTACTTC
size: .; V: TRBV24-1; J: TRBJ1-2; D: .; CDR3: CATRDGNGYTF; DNA: TGTGCCACCCGGGACGGAAATGGCTACACCTTC
size: .; V: TRBV9; J: TRBJ1-1; D: .; CDR3: CASSVGANTEAFF; DNA: TGTGCCAGCAGCGTAGGTGCGAACACTGAAGCTTTCTTT
size: many; V: TRBV20-1; J: TRBJ2-7; D: .; CDR3: CSASTTTSYEQYF; DNA: TGCAGTGCTAGCACTACGACTAGCTACGAGCAGTACTTC
size: .; V: TRBV5-6; J: TRBJ1-2; D: .; CDR3: CASSLAGRMSF; DNA: TGTGCCAGCAGCTTGGCCGGCAGGATGTCTTTC